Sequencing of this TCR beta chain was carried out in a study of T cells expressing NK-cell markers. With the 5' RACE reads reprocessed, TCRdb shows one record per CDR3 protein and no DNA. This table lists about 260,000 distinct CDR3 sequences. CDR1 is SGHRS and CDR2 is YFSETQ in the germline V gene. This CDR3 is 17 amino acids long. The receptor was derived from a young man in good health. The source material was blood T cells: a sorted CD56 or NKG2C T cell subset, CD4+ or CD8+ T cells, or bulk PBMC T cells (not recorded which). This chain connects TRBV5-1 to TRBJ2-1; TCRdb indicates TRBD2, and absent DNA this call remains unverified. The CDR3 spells CASSLEIRASGYNEQFF. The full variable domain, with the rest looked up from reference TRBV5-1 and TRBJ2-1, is KAGVTQTPRYLIKTRGQQVTLSCSPISGHRSVSWYQQTPGQGLQFLFEYFSETQRNKGNFPGRFSGRQFSNSRSEMNVSTLELGDSALYLCASSLEIRASGYNEQFFGPGTRLTVL.